This T cell receptor beta chain was documented in a study of OX40 agonist ivuxolimab in advanced cancers. Study information: Ivuxolimab was administered intravenously to patients at 0.01 to 10 mg/kg every 2 weeks. Findings and limits, study-wide: On average, a greater number of expanded clones characterised CD8+ T cells relative to CD4+.

Note on this clone: Antigen: not known.

Germline lookup yields CDR1 MNHNY and CDR2 SVGAGI (reference sequence). CDR3 length: 13 amino acids. V was cut by 5 bases and J by 3 bases, with 7 bases left in between. The assay was immunoSEQ multiplex PCR, and TCRdb's table has in-frame clones only and misses some. The table lists about 41,000 clones, 80% to 90% of them singletons, with roughly 3.6% in the top ten. This receptor was taken from an adult with an advanced solid tumor such as melanoma, head and neck, liver or kidney cancer. Sequenced here: CD4+ or CD8+ T cells sorted from blood, sampled in a trial of the OX40 agonist ivuxolimab. The chain is built from TRBV6-6 and TRBJ2-2, with unresolved D. DNA for the CDR3: TGTGCCAGCAGTGTATCGTACACCGGGGAGCTGTTTTTT. Its translation: CASSVSYTGELFF.